What follows are 2 T cell receptor beta chains derived from one specimen sequenced in a study of T cell clusters in autoimmune cytopenias. TRB amplification used around 0.25 ug of peripheral blood genomic DNA. TRB rearrangements were amplified by touch-down multiplex PCR with mixed TRB-A/B primers. TCRdb reprocessed the multiplex PCR reads and keeps a single row for each CDR3 protein, giving no DNA. The sample holds roughly 2,500 distinct CDR3 sequences. These data also formed part of another study, on T cell repertoires in aging, cancer and after chemotherapy.

Sequencing input: peripheral blood. These receptors originate from a human donor with an autoimmune cytopenia or autoimmune hepatitis (not recorded which).

The chain uses TRBV6-5 and TRBJ2-2; without DNA, the TCRdb call of TRBD1 cannot be checked. CDR1 and CDR2 (germline): MNHEY, SVGAGI. This CDR3 has 14 amino acids. The CDR3: CASSSGQSHRELFF.

Measured by frequency, this clonotype is medium-sized. This sequence joins TRBV6-6 and TRBJ2-4; TCRdb selects TRBD2, and the lack of DNA leaves this call unchecked. In germline, CDR1 is MNHNY, CDR2 SVGAGI (reference sequence). This CDR3 comprises 15 residues. The CDR3 protein is CASSYNRGEGDIQYF.